These T cell receptor beta chains were read from a single sample in a study of CD8+CD57+ T cells in acquired aplastic anemia. Using its own MiXCR run on the reads, TCRdb lists one record per CDR3 protein. Of approximately 470,000 distinct CDR3 sequences listed, approximately 32% are singletons. Sequencing used sorted CD4+, CD8+, or CD8+CD57+ T cells (not recorded which) from PBMCs. The receptors come from a human donor with aplastic anemia. Both conserved end residues are part of each CDR3. D genes are given only for firm matches. Size is omitted from some rows. Given values are once, few, many or a class for expanded clones.

few	TRBJ1-1	TRBV30	TRBD1	CAWMRRQGNAFF	TGTGCCTGGATGCGCCGACAGGGGAACGCTTTCTTT
many	TRBJ2-3	TRBV7-6	-	CASSSRGSTDTQYF	TGTGCCAGCAGCTCCCGAGGTAGCACAGATACGCAGTATTTT
many	TRBJ1-2	TRBV19	-	CASSGDVSYGYTF	TGTGCCAGTAGCGGAGACGTTTCCTATGGCTACACCTTC
many	TRBJ1-1	TRBV15	-	CATSREEGGAFF	TGTGCCACCAGCAGAGAGGAAGGCGGAGCTTTCTTT
-	TRBJ1-1	TRBV20-1	TRBD1	CSASLRTGPAFF	TGCAGTGCTAGCCTACGGACAGGTCCGGCTTTCTTT
few	TRBJ1-2	TRBV7-9	-	CASSQGRRDYGYTF	TGTGCCAGCAGCCAGGGGAGGAGAGACTATGGCTACACCTTC
many	TRBJ1-6	TRBV4-3	-	CASSQGRSRFNSPLHF	TGCGCCAGCAGCCAAGGAAGGAGCAGGTTTAATTCACCCCTCCACTTT
few	TRBJ1-1	TRBV7-9	TRBD1	CASSRRDSWTEAFF	TGTGCCAGCAGCCGACGGGACAGTTGGACTGAAGCTTTCTTT
many	TRBJ1-6	TRBV2	-	CASSVRGTDNSPLHF	TGTGCCAGCAGTGTTCGTGGGACCGATAATTCACCCCTCCACTTT
-	TRBJ1-6	TRBV20-1	-	CSARGRGSPLHF	TGCAGTGCTAGAGGCAGGGGATCACCCCTCCACTTT
-	TRBJ2-2	TRBV11-2	-	CASSLQQAPNTGELFF	TGTGCCAGCAGCTTACAGCAAGCGCCGAACACCGGGGAGCTGTTTTTT
many	TRBJ1-5	TRBV20-1	-	CSASRGSQPQHF	TGCAGTGCTAGTCGGGGTAGTCAGCCCCAGCATTTT
many	TRBJ2-7	TRBV20-1	TRBD2	CSARGNSGRRYEQYF	TGCAGTGCTAGAGGTAATAGCGGGCGAAGGTACGAGCAGTACTTC
many	TRBJ1-2	TRBV20-1	-	CSAIEGNRYGYTF	TGCAGTGCTATAGAGGGGAATCGCTATGGCTACACCTTC
many	TRBJ1-1	TRBV7-2	-	CASSLSTGTEAFF	TGTGCCAGCAGCTTAAGTACAGGCACTGAAGCTTTCTTT
-	TRBJ2-7	TRBV19	TRBD1	CASSRTGLTYEQYF	TGTGCCAGTAGTCGGACAGGGCTAACCTACGAGCAGTACTTC
-	TRBJ2-7	TRBV6-5	-	CASSYSESSYEQYF	TGTGCCAGCAGTTACTCAGAGAGCTCCTACGAGCAGTACTTC
many	TRBJ2-5	TRBV19	-	CASSMGRETQYF	TGTGCCAGTAGTATGGGACGAGAGACCCAGTACTTC
-	TRBJ1-5	TRBV2	TRBD1	CASTLMGTVDQPQHF	TGTGCCAGCACCCTCATGGGGACAGTCGATCAGCCCCAGCATTTT
many	TRBJ1-6	TRBV5-1	-	CASSHTGTSPLHF	TGCGCCAGCAGCCATACAGGGACTTCACCCCTCCACTTT
-	TRBJ1-6	TRBV12-3/TRBV12-4	-	CASSSYLGNSPLHF	TGTGCCAGCAGTTCGTACCTGGGAAATTCACCCCTCCACTTT
many	TRBJ1-1	TRBV2	-	CASSTRDAEAFF	TGTGCCAGCAGTACCCGGGACGCTGAAGCTTTCTTT
many	TRBJ1-6	TRBV2	-	CASSEYSVRQMWNSPLHF	TGTGCCAGCAGTGAATATTCGGTCCGGCAGATGTGGAATTCACCCCTCCACTTT
-	TRBJ2-3	TRBV5-1	-	CASSLTGRVGTDTQYF	TGCGCCAGCAGCTTAACCGGCCGGGTGGGGACAGATACGCAGTATTTT
-	TRBJ2-3	TRBV4-2	-	CASSQPRGTDTQYF	TGTGCCAGCAGCCAGCCCAGGGGCACAGATACGCAGTATTTT
-	TRBJ2-7	TRBV7-2	-	CASSQVAVNEQYF	TGTGCCAGCAGCCAAGTGGCAGTCAACGAGCAGTACTTC
many	TRBJ1-6	TRBV7-6	-	CASSLAVGTNSPLHF	TGTGCCAGCAGCTTAGCGGTTGGGACAAATTCACCCCTCCACTTT
many	TRBJ1-4	TRBV19	-	CGTELGEKLFF	TGTGGTACAGAGCTTGGTGAAAAACTGTTTTTT
-	TRBJ1-6	TRBV11-1	TRBD1	CASSLAGGGGNSPLHF	TGTGCCAGCAGCTTAGCTGGAGGGGGCGGGAATTCACCCCTCCACTTT
-	TRBJ2-5	TRBV6-2/TRBV6-3	TRBD2	CASRKRGGQETQYF	TGTGCCAGCAGGAAGCGGGGAGGGCAAGAGACCCAGTACTTC
few	TRBJ2-1	TRBV11-2	TRBD1	CASSLEPRDRRPMEQFF	TGTGCCAGCAGCTTAGAGCCCCGGGACAGGCGTCCGATGGAGCAGTTCTTC
few	TRBJ1-6	TRBV3-1	-	CASSQTGTGNSPLHF	TGTGCCAGCAGCCAAACCGGGACGGGAAATTCACCCCTCCACTTT
-	TRBJ2-5	TRBV29-1	TRBD2	CSVENLGLAGLETQYF	TGCAGCGTTGAGAATTTGGGACTAGCAGGGCTAGAGACCCAGTACTTC
few	TRBJ2-7	TRBV7-2	-	CASSRAGRSYEQYF	TGTGCCAGCAGTCGGGCGGGACGATCCTACGAGCAGTACTTC
few	TRBJ2-7	TRBV12-3/TRBV12-4	TRBD1	CASSRPLQGSSYEQYF	TGTGCCAGCAGTCGTCCCTTACAGGGGAGCTCCTACGAGCAGTACTTC
many	TRBJ2-3	TRBV24-1	-	CATSSSALRPDTQYF	TGTGCCACCTCCTCTAGCGCCCTAAGACCAGATACGCAGTATTTT
-	TRBJ2-5	TRBV14	-	CASSPGPTDVQETQYF	TGTGCCAGCAGTCCGGGACCCACGGATGTCCAAGAGACCCAGTACTTC
many	TRBJ1-1	TRBV24-1	TRBD1	CATSDSDREHTEAFF	TGTGCCACCAGTGATTCCGACAGGGAGCACACTGAAGCTTTCTTT
few	TRBJ2-1	TRBV7-3	TRBD2	CASSLRLASGEQFF	TGTGCCAGCAGCCTGAGACTAGCTTCTGGTGAGCAGTTCTTC
-	TRBJ1-1	TRBV10-3	-	CAIRGETVTFF	TGTGCCATCAGGGGGGAGACAGTGACTTTCTTT
-	TRBJ1-5	TRBV5-1	-	CASSLEGAYNQPQHF	TGCGCCAGCAGCTTGGAAGGAGCTTATAATCAGCCCCAGCATTTT
-	TRBJ1-1	TRBV5-1	-	CASSLLWSGDTEAFF	TGCGCCAGCAGCTTATTATGGTCAGGGGACACTGAAGCTTTCTTT